A selection of T cell receptor beta chains follows, all from one sample in a study of Ad26.COV2.S vaccination and SARS-CoV-2 variants. Assay: immunoSEQ multiplex PCR; the TCRdb copy retains only in-frame clones and omits some. The sample carries some 340,000 clones, about 82% recorded once. Sequenced here: peripheral blood, sampled in a trial of Ad26.COV2.S vaccine versus placebo. All receptors come from a person between 18 and 59 years old who received the Ad26.COV2.S COVID-19 vaccine or a placebo. Each CDR3 is given with its conserved first and last residue. Fields, in order: D gene, J gene, V gene, clone size, CDR3 DNA, CDR3 protein. D genes are given only for firm matches. Rows give clone size only sometimes, using once, few, many, or a class for an expanded clone.

NA TRBJ2-5 TRBV7-2 NA TGTGCCAGCAGCTTAGCGCGGCAGGGAGGAGAGACCCAGTACTTC CASSLARQGGETQYF
NA TRBJ2-1 TRBV25-1 NA TGTGCCAGCAGTAGTAAGCGGGCAGGGGTTGCTGAGCAGTTCTTC CASSSKRAGVAEQFF
NA TRBJ1-6 TRBV7-6 NA TGTGCCAGCAGCTTAGGGGCGGGGAATTCACCCCTCCACTTT CASSLGAGNSPLHF
NA TRBJ2-6 TRBV29-1 NA TGCAGCGTTGCCGTCAGGGGAATGTCTGGGGCCAACGTCCTGACTTTC CSVAVRGMSGANVLTF
TRBD1 TRBJ1-1 TRBV29-1 NA TGCAGCGTTGACTCAGGGGGCCATGGGGCTTTCTTT CSVDSGGHGAFF
TRBD2 TRBJ2-7 TRBV7-9 NA TGTGCCAGCAGCTTGGACAGGAGCGGGAGGGAGCAGTACTTC CASSLDRSGREQYF
NA TRBJ2-2 TRBV7-3 NA TGTGCCAGCAGCTGGAACACCGGGGAGCTGTTTTTT CASSWNTGELFF
NA TRBJ1-2 TRBV29-1 NA TGCAGCGTTCCAGTGGAGGGCAGGGAGGATGGCTACACCTTC CSVPVEGREDGYTF
NA TRBJ1-2 TRBV27 NA TGTGCCAGCAGAAGCTGGCAGACCTCTAACTATGGCTACACCTTC CASRSWQTSNYGYTF
NA TRBJ1-5 TRBV19 few TGTGCCAGTAGTGCGGGGACGGCCTTCAGTCAGCCCCAGCATTTT CASSAGTAFSQPQHF
TRBD1 TRBJ1-2 TRBV19 NA TGTGCCAGTAGCCCCCGGTGGGGACAGAAACTCCCCTATGGCTACACCTTC CASSPRWGQKLPYGYTF
NA TRBJ1-2 TRBV27 NA TGTGCCAGCAGTTTTCGGGGTAACCATGGCTACACCTTC CASSFRGNHGYTF
TRBD2 TRBJ2-5 TRBV15 once TGTGCCACCAGCAGAGGAACTAGCGGGGTCCAAGAGACCCAGTACTTC CATSRGTSGVQETQYF
TRBD1 TRBJ1-1 TRBV7-9 NA TGTGCCAGCAGCTTAGGATGGACAGGGGGCACTGAAGCTTTCTTT CASSLGWTGGTEAFF